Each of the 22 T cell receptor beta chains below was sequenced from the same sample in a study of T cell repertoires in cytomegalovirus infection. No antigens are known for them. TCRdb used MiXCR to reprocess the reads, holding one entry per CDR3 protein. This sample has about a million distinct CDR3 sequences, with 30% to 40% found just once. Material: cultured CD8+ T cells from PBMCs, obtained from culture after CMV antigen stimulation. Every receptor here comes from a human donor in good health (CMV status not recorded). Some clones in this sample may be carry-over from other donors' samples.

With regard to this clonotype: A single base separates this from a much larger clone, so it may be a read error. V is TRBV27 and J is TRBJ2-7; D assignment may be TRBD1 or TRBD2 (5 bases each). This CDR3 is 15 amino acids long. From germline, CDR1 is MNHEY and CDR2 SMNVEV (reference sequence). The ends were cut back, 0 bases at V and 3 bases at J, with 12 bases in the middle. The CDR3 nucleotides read TGTGCCAGCAGTTTATCCGGGACGGAACTCTACGAGCAGTACGTC. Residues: CASSLSGTELYEQYV.

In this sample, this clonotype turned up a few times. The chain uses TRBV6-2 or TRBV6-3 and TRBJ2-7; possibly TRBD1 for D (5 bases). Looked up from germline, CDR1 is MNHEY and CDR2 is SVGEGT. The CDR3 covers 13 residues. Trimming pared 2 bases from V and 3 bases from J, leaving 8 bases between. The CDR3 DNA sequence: TGTGCCAGCAGTTACGCCCAGGGCTACGAGCAGTACGTC. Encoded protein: CASSYAQGYEQYV.

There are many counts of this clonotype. In nucleotides, the CDR3 is TGCGCCAGCAGCCAAGAGGGACACTACGAGCAGTACGTC. Residues: CASSQEGHYEQYV. This chain joins TRBV4-3 and TRBJ2-7, with a weak D call TRBD1 (6 bases). Trimming removed 0 bases at V and 3 bases at J, with 6 bases between. Germline-derived CDR1 and CDR2 are LGHNA and YSLEER. The CDR3 is made up of 13 amino acids.

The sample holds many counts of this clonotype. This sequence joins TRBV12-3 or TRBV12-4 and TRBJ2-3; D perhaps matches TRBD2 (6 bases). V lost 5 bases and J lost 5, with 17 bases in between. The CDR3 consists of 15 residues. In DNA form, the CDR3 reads TGTGCCAGCAGTCCGAGGGGCGGGGAAATAGATACGCAGTATTTT. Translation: CASSPRGGEIDTQYF.

The CDR3 protein is CASSGTGGRKTQYF. CDR3 nucleotide sequence: TGTGCCAGCAGCGGCACAGGGGGCCGTAAGACCCAGTACTTC. The chain employs TRBV7-6 and TRBJ2-5, with 9 nucleotides matching TRBD1. The trim removed 5 bases at V and 6 bases at J, leaving 7 bases unmatched. The CDR3 length is 14 residues. Germline CDR1 SGHVS, CDR2 FNYEAQ. The full variable domain, in which reference TRBV7-6 and TRBJ2-5 provide the parts outside the CDR3, is GAGVSQSPRYKVTKRGQDVALRCDPISGHVSLYWYRQALGQGPEFLTYFNYEAQQDKSGLPNDRFSAERPEGSISTLTIQRTEQRDSAMYRCASSGTGGRKTQYFGPGTRLLVL.

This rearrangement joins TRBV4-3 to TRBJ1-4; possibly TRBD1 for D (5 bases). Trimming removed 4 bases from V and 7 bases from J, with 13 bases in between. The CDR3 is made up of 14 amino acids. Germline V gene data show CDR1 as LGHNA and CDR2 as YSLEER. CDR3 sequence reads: CASSPNRSGEKLFF. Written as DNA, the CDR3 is TGCGCCAGCAGCCCAAACAGGTCTGGTGAAAAACTGTTTTTT.

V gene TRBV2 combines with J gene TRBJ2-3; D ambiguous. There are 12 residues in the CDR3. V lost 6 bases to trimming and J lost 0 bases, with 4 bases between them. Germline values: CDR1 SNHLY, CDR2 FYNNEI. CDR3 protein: CASRDSTDTQYF. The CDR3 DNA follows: TGTGCCAGCAGGGACAGCACAGATACGCAGTATTTT.

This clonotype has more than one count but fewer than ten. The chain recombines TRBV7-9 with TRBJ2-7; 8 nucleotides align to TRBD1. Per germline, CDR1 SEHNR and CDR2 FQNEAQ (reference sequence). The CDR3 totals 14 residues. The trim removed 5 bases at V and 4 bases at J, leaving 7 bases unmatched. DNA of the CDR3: TGTGCCAGCAGCGACGACAGGGGCTTGTACGAGCAGTACTTC. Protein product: CASSDDRGLYEQYF. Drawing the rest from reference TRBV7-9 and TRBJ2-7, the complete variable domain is DTGVSQNPRHKITKRGQNVTFRCDPISEHNRLYWYRQTLGQGPEFLTYFQNEAQLEKSRLLSDRFSAERPKGSFSTLEIQRTEQGDSAMYLCASSDDRGLYEQYFGPGTRLTVT.

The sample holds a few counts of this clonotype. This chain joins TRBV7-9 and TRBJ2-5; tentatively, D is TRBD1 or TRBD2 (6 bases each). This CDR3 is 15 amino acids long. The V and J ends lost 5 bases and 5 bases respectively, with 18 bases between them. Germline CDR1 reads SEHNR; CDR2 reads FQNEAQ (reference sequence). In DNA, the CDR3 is TGTGCCAGCAGCCCCCCCTCCGGGGGCAAGGAGACCCAGTACTTC. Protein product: CASSPPSGGKETQYF.

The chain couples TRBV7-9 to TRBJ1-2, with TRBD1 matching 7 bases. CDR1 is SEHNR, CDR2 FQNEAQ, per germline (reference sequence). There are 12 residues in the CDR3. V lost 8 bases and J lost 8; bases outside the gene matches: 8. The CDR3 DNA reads TGTGCCAGCGGGGACAGTTCGGAGGGCTACACCTTC. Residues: CASGDSSEGYTF.

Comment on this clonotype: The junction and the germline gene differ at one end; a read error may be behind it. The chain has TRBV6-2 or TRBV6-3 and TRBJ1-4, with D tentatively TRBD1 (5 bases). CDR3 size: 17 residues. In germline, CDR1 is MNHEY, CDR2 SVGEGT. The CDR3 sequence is CASSYPFRDPIVEKLFF. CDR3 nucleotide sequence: TGTGCCAGCAGTTACCCTTTCCGGGACCCTATCGTCGAAAAGCTGTTTTTT.

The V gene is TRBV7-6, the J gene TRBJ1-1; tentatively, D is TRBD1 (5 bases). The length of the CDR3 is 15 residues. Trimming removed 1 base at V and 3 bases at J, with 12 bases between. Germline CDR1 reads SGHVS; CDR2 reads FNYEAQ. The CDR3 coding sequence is TGTGCCAGCAGCTTAGGTACCGGAGGGGACACTGAAGCTTTCTTT. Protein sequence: CASSLGTGGDTEAFF.

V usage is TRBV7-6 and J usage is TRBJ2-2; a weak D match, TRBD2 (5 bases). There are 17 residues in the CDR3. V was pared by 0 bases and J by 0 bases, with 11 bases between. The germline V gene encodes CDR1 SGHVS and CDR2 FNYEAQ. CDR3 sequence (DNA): TGTGCCAGCAGCTTAGCGGAGAGACTACCGAACACCGGGGAGCTGTTTTTT. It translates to CASSLAERLPNTGELFF. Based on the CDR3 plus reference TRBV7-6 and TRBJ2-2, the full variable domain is GAGVSQSPRYKVTKRGQDVALRCDPISGHVSLYWYRQALGQGPEFLTYFNYEAQQDKSGLPNDRFSAERPEGSISTLTIQRTEQRDSAMYRCASSLAERLPNTGELFFGEGSRLTVL.

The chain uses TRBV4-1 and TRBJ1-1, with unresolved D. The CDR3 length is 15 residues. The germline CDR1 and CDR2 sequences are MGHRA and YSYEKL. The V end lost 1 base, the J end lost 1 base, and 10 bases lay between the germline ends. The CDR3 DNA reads TGCGCCAGCAGCCAAGCGTTCATGGGGAACACTGAAGCTTTCTTT. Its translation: CASSQAFMGNTEAFF.

The CDR3 coding sequence is TGTGCCAGCGGAGACGGACTGCCTTACGAGCAGTACGTC. Translation: CASGDGLPYEQYV. V and J are TRBV6-1 and TRBJ2-7, with D possibly being TRBD2 (5 bases). The CDR3 consists of 13 residues. Germline values: CDR1 MNHNS, CDR2 SASEGT. V lost 8 bases to trimming and J lost 4 bases, with 15 bases between them.

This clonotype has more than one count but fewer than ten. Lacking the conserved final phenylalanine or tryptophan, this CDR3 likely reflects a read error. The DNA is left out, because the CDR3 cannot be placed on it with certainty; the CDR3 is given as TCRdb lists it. This CDR3 reads CASSQGRHPRV. The rearrangement links TRBV14 to TRBJ1-1. CDR1 and CDR2 from the germline V gene are SGHDN and FVKESK. Inclusive of both ends, the CDR3 amounts to 11 amino acids.

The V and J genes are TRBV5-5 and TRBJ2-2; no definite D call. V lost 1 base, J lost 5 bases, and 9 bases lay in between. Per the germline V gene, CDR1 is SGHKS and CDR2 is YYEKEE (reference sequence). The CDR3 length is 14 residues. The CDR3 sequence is CASSLKPGTGELFF. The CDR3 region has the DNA TGTGCCAGCAGCTTGAAACCTGGAACCGGGGAGCTGTTTTTT.

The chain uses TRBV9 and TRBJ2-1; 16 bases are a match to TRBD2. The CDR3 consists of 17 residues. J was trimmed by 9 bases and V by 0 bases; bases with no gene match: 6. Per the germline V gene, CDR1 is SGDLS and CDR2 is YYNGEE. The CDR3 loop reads CASSVGGLAGGKGEQFF. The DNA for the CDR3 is TGTGCCAGCAGCGTAGGGGGACTAGCGGGGGGGAAGGGTGAGCAGTTCTTC.

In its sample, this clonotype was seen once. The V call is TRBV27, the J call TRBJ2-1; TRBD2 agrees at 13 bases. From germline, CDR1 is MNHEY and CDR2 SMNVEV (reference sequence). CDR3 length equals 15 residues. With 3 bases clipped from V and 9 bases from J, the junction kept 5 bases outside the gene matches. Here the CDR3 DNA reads TGTGCCAGCAGTTTCACTAGCGGGGGGGCCATTGAGCAGTTCTTC. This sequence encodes CASSFTSGGAIEQFF.

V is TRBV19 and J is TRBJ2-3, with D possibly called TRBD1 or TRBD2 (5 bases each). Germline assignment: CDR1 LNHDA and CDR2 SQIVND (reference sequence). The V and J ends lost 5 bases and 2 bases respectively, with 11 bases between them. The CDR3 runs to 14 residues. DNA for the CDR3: TGTGCCAGTAGTTCGTGGGACCCCACAGATACGCAGTATTTT. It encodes CASSSWDPTDTQYF.

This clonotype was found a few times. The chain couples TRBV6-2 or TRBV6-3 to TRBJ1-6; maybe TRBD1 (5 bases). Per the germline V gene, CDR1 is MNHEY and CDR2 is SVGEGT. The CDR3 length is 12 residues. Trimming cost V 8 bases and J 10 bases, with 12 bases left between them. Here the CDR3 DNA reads TGTGCCAGCGAGAGGGGAGGCTCACCCCTCCACTTT. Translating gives CASERGGSPLHF.

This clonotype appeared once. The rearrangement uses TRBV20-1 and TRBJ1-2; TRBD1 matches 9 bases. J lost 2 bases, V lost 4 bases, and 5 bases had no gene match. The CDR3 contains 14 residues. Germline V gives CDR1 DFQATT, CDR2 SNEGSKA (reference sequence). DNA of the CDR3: TGCAGTGCTATGGACACAGGGGGCAACTATGGCTACACCTTC. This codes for CSAMDTGGNYGYTF.